The rows below give T cell receptor beta chains drawn from one sample of a study of a mutant IDH1 vaccine in newly diagnosed glioma. No antigen has been assigned to these receptors. TCRdb's copy holds only in-frame clones and misses some; the assay was immunoSEQ multiplex PCR. The sample contains about 32,000 clones, roughly 80% of which appear only once. The sequencing used PBMCs, collected from a glioma patient whose treatment included an IDH1 peptide vaccine. The receptors were sampled from a man aged 25-40 years with glioma. Each CDR3 is given with its conserved first and last residue. D genes are given only for firm matches. Expanded clones are given a class, and other clones once, few, many or no size at all.

TRBV4-2	TRBD2	TRBJ2-2	-	CASSPRLAGGPGTGELFF	TGTGCCAGCAGCCCCAGACTAGCGGGAGGGCCGGGCACCGGGGAGCTGTTTTTT
TRBV18	TRBD1	TRBJ1-2	-	CASSPEGQGTYGYTF	TGTGCCAGCTCACCAGAAGGACAGGGAACCTATGGCTACACCTTC
TRBV4-1	-	TRBJ2-3	-	CASSQVGAGKSDTQYF	TGCGCCAGCAGCCAAGTGGGAGCAGGGAAGTCAGATACGCAGTATTTT
TRBV5-5	-	TRBJ1-1	few	CASSLAQGLNTEAFF	TGTGCCAGCAGCTTGGCCCAGGGCCTGAACACTGAAGCTTTCTTT
TRBV19	TRBD1	TRBJ2-2	-	CASSTPGGRYGELFF	TGTGCCAGTAGCACACCAGGGGGCCGGTACGGGGAGCTGTTTTTT
TRBV7-9	-	TRBJ1-2	-	CASSPSAARWGYTF	TGTGCCAGCAGCCCGTCCGCAGCCCGATGGGGCTACACCTTC
TRBV7-2	-	TRBJ2-7	-	CASSLAAGPYEQYF	TGTGCCAGCAGCTTAGCAGCCGGACCCTACGAGCAGTACTTC
TRBV7-9	-	TRBJ2-5	-	CAWVDSGIGETQYF	TGTGCCTGGGTCGACAGTGGGATAGGAGAGACCCAGTACTTC
TRBV19	TRBD1	TRBJ1-2	-	CASSARDRGPYGYTF	TGTGCCAGTAGTGCGCGGGACAGGGGGCCTTATGGCTACACCTTC
TRBV7-9	-	TRBJ2-7	-	CASSLVPWDHRRSYEQYF	TGTGCCAGCAGCTTAGTCCCTTGGGACCACCGACGCTCCTACGAGCAGTACTTC
TRBV5-6	-	TRBJ2-7	-	CASSLDRSAYEQYF	TGTGCCAGCAGCTTGGACAGGTCTGCCTACGAGCAGTACTTC
TRBV6-5	-	TRBJ1-3	-	CASSRSGADGNTIYF	TGTGCCAGCAGCCGCTCGGGGGCAGATGGAAACACCATATATTTT
TRBV9	-	TRBJ2-7	-	CASSVATATYEQYF	TGTGCCAGCAGCGTAGCGACCGCGACCTACGAGCAGTACTTC